The 14 T cell receptor beta chains given below trace back to one sample, sequenced in a study of T cell responses to AZD1222 COVID-19 vaccine. Here immunoSEQ multiplex PCR was the method, and the copy in TCRdb shows in-frame clones only, minus some. The sample contains about 130,000 clones, roughly 90% of which appear only once. The sequencing here drew on peripheral blood, taken 28 days after the second AZD1222 dose. These receptors were collected from an adult who received the AZD1222 COVID-19 vaccine.

The chain carries TRBV28 and TRBJ1-1, with 7 bases matching TRBD1. J gave up 1 base and V 5 bases, and 7 bases lay outside the gene matches. The length of the CDR3 is 15 residues. Germline V gene data show CDR1 as MDHEN and CDR2 as SYDVKM. The CDR3 DNA follows: TGTGCCAGCAGTGGGTGGACAGGCGAGAACACTGAAGCTTTCTTT. As protein: CASSGWTGENTEAFF.

V is TRBV27 and J is TRBJ1-2, with D hard to call. Per germline, CDR1 MNHEY and CDR2 SMNVEV (reference sequence). This CDR3 is 13 amino acids long. V lost 8 bases, J lost 3 bases, and 13 bases lay in between. DNA of the CDR3: TGTGCCAGCTCCCTCGGTGGGGACTATGGCTACACCTTC. It encodes CASSLGGDYGYTF.

The rearrangement links TRBV6-5 to TRBJ1-4, with D tentatively TRBD1 (5 bases). Trimming removed 4 bases at V and 4 bases at J, with 13 bases between. The CDR3 sequence is 15 residues long. Germline-derived CDR1 and CDR2 are MNHEY and SVGAGI. CDR3 DNA sequence: TGTGCCAGCAGTTCCACCGGGACTAGTAATGAAAAACTGTTTTTT. Translating it yields CASSSTGTSNEKLFF.

This chain links TRBV7-3 with TRBJ2-3; D is tentatively TRBD1 or TRBD2 (5 bases each). In germline, CDR1 is SGHTA, CDR2 FQGTGA. V was clipped by 5 bases and J by 0 bases, with 12 bases between them. This CDR3 has 15 residues. This CDR3 is CASSLKWGSTDTQYF. Here the CDR3 DNA reads TGTGCCAGCAGCCTGAAGTGGGGGAGCACAGATACGCAGTATTTT.

CDR3 DNA sequence: TGTGCCAGCAGCTTGGACGGACCCGGGGAGCTGTTTTTT. Protein product: CASSLDGPGELFF. This chain links TRBV5-5 with TRBJ2-2; D ambiguous. This CDR3 spans 13 amino acids. The germline CDR1 and CDR2 sequences are SGHKS and YYEKEE (reference sequence). Trimming took 0 bases from V and 6 from J, leaving 6 bases between them.

The chain joins TRBV10-3 to TRBJ1-2; D is ambiguous. V was clipped by 7 bases and J by 0 bases, with 18 bases between them. CDR1 is ENHRY, CDR2 SYGVKD, per germline. The CDR3 is 16 residues long. The chain's CDR3 is CAIMRSPTTANYGYTF. In DNA form, the CDR3 reads TGTGCCATCATGAGAAGCCCCACAACCGCTAACTATGGCTACACCTTC.

The V gene is TRBV7-3, the J gene TRBJ2-1; maybe TRBD2 (5 bases). Germline loops: CDR1 SGHTA, CDR2 FQGTGA. CDR3 length equals 15 residues. V was trimmed by 4 bases and J by 6 bases, leaving 16 bases between them. The CDR3 DNA is TGTGCCAGCAGCTACCAGGACTCGTTCGCCAATGAGCAGTTCTTC. Translation gives CASSYQDSFANEQFF.

The rearrangement uses TRBV5-6 and TRBJ2-1, with D uncertain. CDR1 and CDR2 (germline): SGHDT, YYEEEE. V was pared by 3 bases and J by 6 bases, with 16 bases between. This CDR3 has 15 residues. Here the CDR3 DNA reads TGTGCCAGCAGCTACGACCCCGTGGGCCCCAATGAGCAGTTCTTC. This encodes CASSYDPVGPNEQFF. Variable domain in full (rest from reference TRBV5-6 and TRBJ2-1): DAGVTQSPTHLIKTRGQQVTLRCSPKSGHDTVSWYQQALGQGPQFIFQYYEEEERQRGNFPDRFSGHQFPNYSSELNVNALLLGDSALYLCASSYDPVGPNEQFFGPGTRLTVL.

The V call is TRBV27, the J call TRBJ2-1; 10 bases agree with TRBD2. J gave up 8 bases and V 5 bases, and 9 bases lay outside the gene matches. This CDR3 has 15 residues. Germline CDR1 MNHEY, CDR2 SMNVEV (reference sequence). In DNA form, the CDR3 reads TGTGCCAGCAGTCCCCTAGCGGGAGAAGGACATGAGCAGTTCTTC. This translates into CASSPLAGEGHEQFF.

V and J are TRBV11-2 and TRBJ2-3; 11 positions agree with TRBD2. The germline CDR1 and CDR2 sequences are SGHAT and FQNNGV. CDR3 length: 16 residues. The V and J ends lost 4 bases and 1 base, in that order; junction bases with no gene match: 4. CDR3 DNA sequence: TGTGCCAGCAGCTCGCTTAGCGGGAGGGGCACAGATACGCAGTATTTT. This codes for CASSSLSGRGTDTQYF.

The chain links TRBV6-6 to TRBJ2-3; a weak D match, TRBD2 (6 bases). The V end was cut by 2 bases, the J end by 2 bases, with 14 bases between. Germline V gene lookup returns CDR1 MNHNY and CDR2 SVGAGI (reference sequence). The CDR3 contains 16 residues. The CDR3 protein is CASSYGDSFFTDTQYF. CDR3 nucleotide sequence: TGTGCCAGCAGTTACGGGGACTCATTCTTCACAGATACGCAGTATTTT.

This clone has a single count. The rearrangement links TRBV5-1 to TRBJ2-6; no reliable D call. Germline-derived CDR1 and CDR2 are SGHRS and YFSETQ. The CDR3 spans 17 residues. Trimming removed 4 bases at V and 1 base at J, with 15 bases between. CDR3 region: CASSLLLGVSGANVLTF. The CDR3 nucleotides are TGCGCCAGCAGCCTGCTTCTTGGAGTTTCTGGGGCCAACGTCCTGACTTTC.

The sample holds one count of this clone. The chain is built from TRBV5-1 and TRBJ2-2; D perhaps matches TRBD2 (5 bases). Trimming removed 5 bases from V and 5 bases from J, with 16 bases in between. Looked up from germline, CDR1 is SGHRS and CDR2 is YFSETQ. The CDR3 extends over 15 amino acids. CDR3 residues: CASSPDYPETGELFF. CDR3 DNA sequence: TGCGCCAGCAGTCCCGACTATCCTGAAACCGGGGAGCTGTTTTTT.

About this clone: One end of the junction fails to match germline, which may point to a read error. The rearrangement uses TRBV28 and TRBJ1-2; TRBD1 is a possible D gene (5 bases). This CDR3 has 15 residues. Germline CDR1 MDHEN, CDR2 SYDVKM. CDR3 coding DNA: TGTGCCAGCAGGTTATATCGGGAGGGGTTCAATGGCTACACCTTC. It specifies CASRLYREGFNGYTF.